This record covers a single T cell receptor (beta chain). The data derive from a study of T-cell reconstitution after alpha-beta-depleted transplantation in children. The germline V gene encodes CDR1 ENHRY and CDR2 SYGVKD. J gave up 3 bases and V 4 bases, and 12 bases lay outside the gene matches. CDR3 length equals 19 residues. For TCRbeta, the library was prepared with unique molecular identifiers. Each CDR3 protein gets one entry after TCRdb re-called the PCR reads with MiXCR. The table lists hundreds of thousands of distinct CDR3 sequences, roughly 17% of them singletons. The sequence came from a male patient between 2 and 15 years old who had a stem cell transplant for acute lymphoblastic leukemia, so the T cells may come from the graft donor. The sample consisted of PBMCs, mostly from graft donor cells, taken 360 days after TCRalphabeta/CD19-depleted stem cell transplant. The gene calls are TRBV10-3 and TRBJ2-3, with TRBD2 matching over 14 bases. In DNA, the CDR3 is TGTGCCATCAGTGCCTCGGGACTAGCGGGAGTTGGGTTTACAGATACGCAGTATTTT. Its protein is CAISASGLAGVGFTDTQYF.